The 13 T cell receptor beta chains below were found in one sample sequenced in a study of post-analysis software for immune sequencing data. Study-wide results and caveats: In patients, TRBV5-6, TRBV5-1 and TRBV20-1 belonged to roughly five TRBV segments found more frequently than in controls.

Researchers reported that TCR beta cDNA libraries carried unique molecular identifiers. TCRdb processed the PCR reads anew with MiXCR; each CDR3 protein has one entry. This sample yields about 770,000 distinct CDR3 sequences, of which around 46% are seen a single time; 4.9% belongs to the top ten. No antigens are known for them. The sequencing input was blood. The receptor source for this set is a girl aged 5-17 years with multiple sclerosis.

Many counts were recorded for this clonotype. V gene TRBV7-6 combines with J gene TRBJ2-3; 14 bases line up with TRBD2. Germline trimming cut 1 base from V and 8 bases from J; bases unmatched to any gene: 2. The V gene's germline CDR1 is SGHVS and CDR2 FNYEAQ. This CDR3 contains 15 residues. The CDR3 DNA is TGTGCCAGCAGCTTAGACGGGACTAGCGGGGGTACGCAGTATTTT. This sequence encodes CASSLDGTSGGTQYF.

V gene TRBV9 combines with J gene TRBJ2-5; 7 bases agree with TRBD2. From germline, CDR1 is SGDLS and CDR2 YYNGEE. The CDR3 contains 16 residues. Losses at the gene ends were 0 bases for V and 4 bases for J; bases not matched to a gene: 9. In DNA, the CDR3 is TGTGCCAGCAGCGTAGGACAAACGGGAGGCGGAGAGACCCAGTACTTC. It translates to CASSVGQTGGGETQYF.

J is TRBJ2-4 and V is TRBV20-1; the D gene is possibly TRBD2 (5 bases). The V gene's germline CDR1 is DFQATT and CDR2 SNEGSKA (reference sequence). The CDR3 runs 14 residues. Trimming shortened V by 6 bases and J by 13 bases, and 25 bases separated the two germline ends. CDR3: CSALSSDLGYGQYF. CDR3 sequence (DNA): TGCAGTGCCCTTAGTAGCGATTTGGGGTACGGGCAGTACTTC.

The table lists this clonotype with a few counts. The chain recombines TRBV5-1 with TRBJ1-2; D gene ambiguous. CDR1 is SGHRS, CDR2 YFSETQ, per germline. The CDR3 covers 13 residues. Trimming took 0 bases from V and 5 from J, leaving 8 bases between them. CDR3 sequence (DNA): TGCGCCAGCAGCTTGGAGGCCCAATATGGCTACACCTTC. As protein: CASSLEAQYGYTF.

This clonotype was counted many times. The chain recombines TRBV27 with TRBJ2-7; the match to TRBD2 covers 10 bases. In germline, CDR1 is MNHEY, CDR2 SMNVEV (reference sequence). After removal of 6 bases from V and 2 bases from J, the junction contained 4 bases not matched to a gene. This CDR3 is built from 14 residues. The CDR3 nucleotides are TGTGCCAGCAGCTCTGGACTAGCGGCCTACGAGCAGTACTTC. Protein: CASSSGLAAYEQYF.

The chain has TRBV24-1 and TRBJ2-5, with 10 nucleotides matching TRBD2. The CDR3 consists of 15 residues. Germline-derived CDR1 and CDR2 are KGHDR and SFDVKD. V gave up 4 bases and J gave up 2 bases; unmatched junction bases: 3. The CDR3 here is CATSELLAGQETQYF. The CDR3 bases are TGTGCCACCAGTGAATTACTAGCGGGACAAGAGACCCAGTACTTC.

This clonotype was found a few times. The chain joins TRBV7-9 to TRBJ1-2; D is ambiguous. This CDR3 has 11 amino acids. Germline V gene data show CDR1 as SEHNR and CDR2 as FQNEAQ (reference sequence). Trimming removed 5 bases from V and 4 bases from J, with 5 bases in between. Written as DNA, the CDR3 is TGTGCCAGCAGCGGATTCTATGGCTACACCTTC. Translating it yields CASSGFYGYTF.

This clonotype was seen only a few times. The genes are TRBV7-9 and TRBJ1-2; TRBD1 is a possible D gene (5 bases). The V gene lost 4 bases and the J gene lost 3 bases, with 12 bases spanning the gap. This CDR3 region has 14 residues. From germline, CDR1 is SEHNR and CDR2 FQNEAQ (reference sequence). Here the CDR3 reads CASSSEGQYYGYTF. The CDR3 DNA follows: TGTGCCAGCAGCTCCGAGGGGCAGTACTATGGCTACACCTTC.

The CDR3 sequence: CASSRLGRVYEQYF. The CDR3 bases are TGTGCCAGCAGCCGGTTAGGGAGGGTGTACGAGCAGTACTTC. V usage is TRBV6-6 and J usage is TRBJ2-7; the match to TRBD2 covers 7 bases. The CDR3 extends over 14 amino acids. Looked up from germline, CDR1 is MNHNY and CDR2 is SVGAGI (reference sequence). The V gene end was trimmed by 6 bases and the J gene end by 4 bases; junction bases not matched to a gene: 9.

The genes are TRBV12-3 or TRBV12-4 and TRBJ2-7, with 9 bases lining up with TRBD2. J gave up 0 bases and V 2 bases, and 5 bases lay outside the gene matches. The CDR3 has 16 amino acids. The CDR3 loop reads CASSLKAGGPSYEQYF. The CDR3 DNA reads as TGTGCCAGCAGTTTAAAGGCGGGAGGGCCCTCCTACGAGCAGTACTTC.

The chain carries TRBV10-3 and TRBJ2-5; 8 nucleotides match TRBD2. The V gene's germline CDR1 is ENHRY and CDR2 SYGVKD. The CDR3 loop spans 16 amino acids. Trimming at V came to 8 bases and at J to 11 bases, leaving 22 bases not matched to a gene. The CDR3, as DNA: TGTGCCATCGGTGCTAACGAAGGGTCGGGAGGGGGTGAGCAGTACTTC. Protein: CAIGANEGSGGGEQYF.

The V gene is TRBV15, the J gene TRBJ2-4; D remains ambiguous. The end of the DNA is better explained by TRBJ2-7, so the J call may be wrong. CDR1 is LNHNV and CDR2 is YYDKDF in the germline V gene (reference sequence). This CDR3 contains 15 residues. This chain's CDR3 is CATSRENALAYEQYF. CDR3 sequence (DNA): TGTGCCACCAGCAGAGAGAACGCCTTAGCTTACGAGCAGTACTTC.

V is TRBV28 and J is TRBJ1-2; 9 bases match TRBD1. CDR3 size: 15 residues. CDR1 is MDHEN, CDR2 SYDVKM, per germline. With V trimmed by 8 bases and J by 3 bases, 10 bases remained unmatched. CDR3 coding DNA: TGTGCCAGCGTCGGGACAGGGCAATTCGACTATGGCTACACCTTC. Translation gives CASVGTGQFDYGYTF.